Below, one T cell receptor (beta chain) is given with its context. As yet, its antigen is unknown. The data belong to a study of blood T cells in healthy people across ages. Study-level results: In older individuals, TCR beta diversity per million T cells was lower, falling roughly linearly with age.

Collection of around 10 milliliters of peripheral blood was performed for each donor. PBMCs were isolated at a quantity of at least 7 million per sample. Germline V lookup: CDR1 DFQATT, CDR2 SNEGSKA (reference sequence). This CDR3 has 11 amino acids. Trimming removed 8 bases at V and 8 bases at J, with 15 bases between. It was with a sample-barcoded 5' primer and a J-beta primer mix that a second PCR of about 7 to 12 cycles was run. One entry per CDR3 protein, called by TCRdb with MiXCR from the 5' RACE reads. The data contain roughly 800,000 distinct CDR3 sequences, more than 45% of them singletons. The source is a man aged 25-45 years in good health. The sequenced sample consisted of blood. V usage is TRBV20-1 and J usage is TRBJ1-1; no clear D gene. The CDR3 loop is CSTPKSGEAFF. The CDR3, as DNA: TGCAGTACCCCCAAGTCCGGGGAAGCTTTCTTT.